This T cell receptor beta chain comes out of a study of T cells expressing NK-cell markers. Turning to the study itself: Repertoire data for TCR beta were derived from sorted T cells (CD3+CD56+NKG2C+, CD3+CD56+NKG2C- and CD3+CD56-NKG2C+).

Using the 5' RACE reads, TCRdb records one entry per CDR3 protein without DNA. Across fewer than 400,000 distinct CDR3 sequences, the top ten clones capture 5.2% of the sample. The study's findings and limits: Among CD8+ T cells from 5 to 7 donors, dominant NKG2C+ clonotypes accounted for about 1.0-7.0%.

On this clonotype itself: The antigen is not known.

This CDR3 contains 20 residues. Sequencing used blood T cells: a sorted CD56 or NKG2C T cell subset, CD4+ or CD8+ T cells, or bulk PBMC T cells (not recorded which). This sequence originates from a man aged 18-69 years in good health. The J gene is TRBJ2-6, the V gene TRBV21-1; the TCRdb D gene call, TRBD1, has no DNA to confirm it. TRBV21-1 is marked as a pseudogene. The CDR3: CASSKATAGTAGSGANVLTF.